One and the same sample provided the 20 T cell receptor beta chains below, sequenced in a study of T cells in localized non-small cell lung cancer (dated by TCRdb to about 2020). Library creation used the immunoSEQ multiplex PCR assay. TCRdb stores this immuneACCESS table with in-frame sequences only. Part of the clones is absent; in the studies checked, under half of the shortfall reflects unresolved V genes, and no reason is known for the rest. The sample records tens of thousands of clones, roughly 87% of which are singletons. The top ten hold about 16% of the sample. The sequencing used peripheral blood, collected before any cancer treatment. The source is a man aged 40-75 years with stage I squamous cell lung carcinoma.

The gene calls are TRBV25-1 and TRBJ1-1; possible D gene TRBD1, 6 bases. Germline V lookup: CDR1 MGHDK, CDR2 SYGVNS. V was clipped by 7 bases and J by 3 bases, with 12 bases between them. This CDR3 spans 13 amino acids. Written as DNA, the CDR3 is TGTGCCAGCAAAACACAGGGATACACTGAAGCTTTCTTT. Translated: CASKTQGYTEAFF.

CDR3 protein: CASSLQGYTEAFF. In nucleotides, the CDR3 is TGTGCCAGCAGCTTACAAGGCTACACTGAAGCTTTCTTT. V is TRBV7-8 and J is TRBJ1-1; no reliable D call. The V end was cut by 2 bases, the J end by 3 bases, with 7 bases between. Per the germline V gene, CDR1 is SGHVS and CDR2 is FQNEAQ. The CDR3 covers 13 residues.

As DNA, the CDR3 is TGCGCCAGCAGCTTGGCGTCGGACGCCGGGGAGCTGTTTTTT. Its translation: CASSLASDAGELFF. The chain recombines TRBV5-1 with TRBJ2-2; D is unresolved. The CDR3 totals 14 residues. The V gene's germline CDR1 is SGHRS and CDR2 YFSETQ. Trimming left V 0 bases short and J 6 bases short, with 9 bases between.

This clone showed up just a few times. This chain connects TRBV27 to TRBJ1-5; 10 nucleotides align to TRBD1. This CDR3 is built from 16 residues. The V gene's germline CDR1 is MNHEY and CDR2 SMNVEV (reference sequence). V lost 6 bases, J lost 6 bases, and 11 bases stayed unmatched. Here the CDR3 reads CASRSIDRGQSQPQHF. The DNA of the CDR3 is TGTGCCAGCAGGAGTATCGACAGGGGGCAAAGTCAGCCCCAGCATTTT.

V usage is TRBV5-1 and J usage is TRBJ1-1, with a tentative D call TRBD1 (5 bases). Per the germline V gene, CDR1 is SGHRS and CDR2 is YFSETQ. The CDR3 has 14 amino acids. V gave up 4 bases and J gave up 5 bases, with 15 bases separating them. The CDR3 sequence: CASSAAGGYTEAFF. In DNA, the CDR3 is TGCGCCAGCAGCGCCGCCGGGGGATATACTGAAGCTTTCTTT. Using reference TRBV5-1 and TRBJ1-1 for the parts outside the CDR3, the full variable domain is KAGVTQTPRYLIKTRGQQVTLSCSPISGHRSVSWYQQTPGQGLQFLFEYFSETQRNKGNFPGRFSGRQFSNSRSEMNVSTLELGDSALYLCASSAAGGYTEAFFGQGTRLTVV.

The CDR3 loop reads CASRRDRYNSPLHF. For the CDR3, the DNA is TGCGCCAGCAGGAGGGACAGGTATAATTCACCCCTCCACTTT. This chain links TRBV5-1 with TRBJ1-6; the match to TRBD1 covers 8 bases. This CDR3 has 14 residues. J was trimmed by 4 bases and V by 5 bases; bases with no gene match: 2. Per the germline V gene, CDR1 is SGHRS and CDR2 is YFSETQ.

The chain has TRBV27 and TRBJ2-7; TRBD2 aligns across 11 bases. Per germline, CDR1 MNHEY and CDR2 SMNVEV (reference sequence). The CDR3 is made up of 16 amino acids. Trimming cost V 3 bases and J 0 bases; bases outside gene matches: 4. As DNA, the CDR3 is TGTGCCAGCAGTTTTAAACTAGCGGGGGTCTCCTACGAGCAGTACTTC. Translated, it gives CASSFKLAGVSYEQYF.

The rearrangement links TRBV5-6 to TRBJ1-5; 8 bases line up with TRBD1. The germline gives CDR1 SGHDT, CDR2 YYEEEE. Trimming took 2 bases from V and 7 from J; bases not matched to a gene: 5. This CDR3 has 14 amino acids. The chain's CDR3 is CASSFGQGAQPQHF. DNA of the CDR3: TGTGCCAGCAGCTTCGGGCAGGGGGCACAGCCCCAGCATTTT.

This chain connects TRBV25-1 to TRBJ2-2, with a weak D call TRBD1 (6 bases). The CDR3 contains 15 residues. Per germline, CDR1 MGHDK and CDR2 SYGVNS. The V end was cut by 3 bases, the J end by 1 base, with 9 bases between. The CDR3 region is CASSEGHKNTGELFF. The CDR3 DNA sequence: TGTGCCAGCAGTGAGGGACATAAGAACACCGGGGAGCTGTTTTTT.

Only a few counts were recorded for this clone. This rearrangement joins TRBV2 to TRBJ2-5, with D possibly TRBD2 on 6 matching bases. Germline V gene sequence: CDR1 SNHLY, CDR2 FYNNEI. The CDR3 is made up of 13 amino acids. The V and J ends lost 4 bases and 5 bases respectively, with 11 bases between them. The CDR3 nucleotides read TGTGCCAGCAGTGCAAGACTAGGGGAGACCCAGTACTTC. This translates into CASSARLGETQYF.

The chain joins TRBV9 to TRBJ2-3; 7 nucleotides line up with TRBD1. The CDR3 runs to 18 residues. Germline loops: CDR1 SGDLS, CDR2 YYNGEE. The ends lost 1 base at V and 4 bases at J; junction bases unmatched: 15. CDR3 nucleotides: TGTGCCAGCAGCGTAAGCCCCCGTTGGGACAGCGGCGCAGATACGCAGTATTTT. Residues: CASSVSPRWDSGADTQYF.

This clone was counted only a few times. The chain carries TRBV7-3 and TRBJ2-7; D is unclear. The V gene lost 3 bases and the J gene lost 4 bases, with 16 bases spanning the gap. This CDR3 spans 15 amino acids. The germline CDR1 and CDR2 sequences are SGHTA and FQGTGA. As DNA, the CDR3 is TGTGCCAGCAGCTTCGCAGAGGTACCCCCTTACGAGCAGTACTTC. Translating it yields CASSFAEVPPYEQYF.

V is TRBV28 and J is TRBJ2-5, with 10 bases that match TRBD2. Trimming cost V 2 bases and J 10 bases; bases outside gene matches: 7. The germline V gene encodes CDR1 MDHEN and CDR2 SYDVKM. CDR3 length equals 14 residues. This CDR3 reads CASSLTAGGPVQYF. CDR3 DNA: TGTGCCAGCAGTTTAACAGCGGGGGGGCCGGTCCAGTACTTC.

The J gene is TRBJ2-1, the V gene TRBV6-5; 9 nucleotides match TRBD1. V was clipped by 0 bases and J by 14 bases; unmatched bases: 11. The germline CDR1 and CDR2 sequences are MNHEY and SVGAGI. CDR3 length: 15 residues. The CDR3 DNA reads as TGTGCCAGCAGTTACTCGTATGGGACAGGGATTTGGGAGTTCTTC. This sequence encodes CASSYSYGTGIWEFF.

The CDR3 bases are TGTGCCAGCAGCTTGCCGAAAGGTGGGACAGGGGCGACCTACGAGCAGTACTTC. Its protein is CASSLPKGGTGATYEQYF. The chain links TRBV5-4 to TRBJ2-7, with TRBD1 matching over 10 bases. V was clipped by 1 base and J by 2 bases; unmatched bases: 12. This CDR3 spans 18 amino acids. Germline CDR1 reads SGHNT; CDR2 reads YYREEE (reference sequence).

The CDR3 loop is CSVGSGRGAGELFF. Written as DNA, the CDR3 is TGCAGCGTTGGGTCGGGGAGGGGAGCCGGGGAGCTGTTTTTT. The rearrangement joins TRBV29-1 to TRBJ2-2, with TRBD2 matching 7 bases. The ends lost 4 bases at V and 6 bases at J; junction bases unmatched: 8. Germline lookup yields CDR1 SQVTM and CDR2 ANQGSEA. The CDR3 totals 14 residues.

This chain uses TRBV19 with TRBJ1-1; D not certain. The germline V and J ends were trimmed by 7 bases and 1 base, with 7 bases remaining between them. Germline CDR1 and CDR2: LNHDA and SQIVND (reference sequence). This CDR3 region has 12 residues. The CDR3 region is CASTRGNTEAFF. The CDR3 bases are TGTGCCAGTACGCGGGGGAACACTGAAGCTTTCTTT. Full variable domain (remainder filled in from reference TRBV19 and TRBJ1-1): DGGITQSPKYLFRKEGQNVTLSCEQNLNHDAMYWYRQDPGQGLRLIYYSQIVNDFQKGDIAEGYSVSREKKESFPLTVTSAQKNPTAFYLCASTRGNTEAFFGQGTRLTVV.

The chain has TRBV15 and TRBJ1-2; maybe TRBD1 (5 bases). The CDR3 runs to 13 residues. V was shortened by 5 bases and J by 6 bases, with 13 bases between the two germline ends. Germline CDR1 is LNHNV and CDR2 is YYDKDF (reference sequence). In nucleotides, the CDR3 is TGTGCCACCAGCCCCGGGACTAGCGATGGCTACACCTTC. Its translation is CATSPGTSDGYTF.

The V call is TRBV7-7, the J call TRBJ2-2; maybe TRBD1 (7 bases). Germline values: CDR1 SSHAT, CDR2 FNYEAQ (reference sequence). Trimming removed 2 bases at V and 7 bases at J, with 11 bases between. CDR3 length equals 14 residues. CDR3 bases: TGTGCCAGCAGCTTAAGACAGGGACTCGGGGAGCTGTTTTTT. Its protein is CASSLRQGLGELFF.

This clone has just one count. The rearrangement uses TRBV18 and TRBJ1-5; no clear D gene. Germline loops: CDR1 KGHSH, CDR2 LQKENI. V lost 3 bases and J 5 bases, leaving 11 bases between the germline ends. The CDR3 has 14 residues. For the CDR3, the DNA is TGTGCCAGCTCACCGAGCGGAGAATATCAGCCCCAGCATTTT. Its protein is CASSPSGEYQPQHF.